This T cell receptor beta chain was identified during a study of blood T cell repertoires in COVID-19. In the study overall: Sites across the United States, Italy and Spain contributed samples from acute and convalescent COVID-19. PBMCs, B-cell-depleted T cells, or T cells were the source of the cDNA or gDNA that made up the material.

Sequencing was performed with immunoSEQ multiplex PCR; in TCRdb, only in-frame clones are kept and a portion is missing. The table has 95,000 to 110,000 clones, 88% seen once; the top ten hold less than 4.5%. The origin of this receptor is a human donor in a cohort sampled during active COVID-19. The source material was peripheral blood.

The CDR3 loop is CASSSIAGVFYEQYF. The CDR3 bases are TGTGCCAGTAGTTCCATAGCGGGAGTCTTTTACGAGCAGTACTTC. The chain recombines TRBV19 with TRBJ2-7, with 9 bases identical to TRBD2. Looked up from germline, CDR1 is LNHDA and CDR2 is SQIVND (reference sequence). With V trimmed by 5 bases and J by 4 bases, 9 bases remained unmatched. The CDR3 sequence is 15 residues long.